The 28 T cell receptor beta chains given below trace back to one sample, sequenced in a study of OX40 agonist ivuxolimab in advanced cancers. Produced via immunoSEQ multiplex PCR; TCRdb's table is partial and in-frame only. The data hold 50,000 or so clones, with roughly 84% observed a single time. This specimen consisted of CD4+ or CD8+ T cells sorted from blood, obtained in a trial of the OX40 agonist ivuxolimab. Receptor source: an adult with an advanced solid tumor such as melanoma, head and neck, liver or kidney cancer.

J is TRBJ2-7 and V is TRBV21-1; TRBD2 is taken as the D call from the table, unchecked against the DNA. TRBV21-1 is a known pseudogene. CDR3 size: 19 residues. The CDR3 reads CASSKVSSVGGNRYYEQYF. For the CDR3, the DNA is TGTGCCAGCAGCAAAGTTAGCTCAGTGGGCGGGAACCGCTACTACGAGCAGTACTTC.

This clone was observed a few times. This sequence joins TRBV9 and TRBJ2-2; possible D gene TRBD1, 5 bases. CDR3 length: 14 amino acids. Deletions cut 9 bases from V and 4 bases from J, with 16 bases between. Germline values: CDR1 SGDLS, CDR2 YYNGEE. The CDR3 nucleotides are TGTGCCACCGACAGCCATCGCGGCACCGGGGAGCTGTTTTTT. Translating gives CATDSHRGTGELFF.

The chain recombines TRBV4-3 with TRBJ2-1; the match to TRBD2 covers 8 bases. The CDR3 runs 16 residues. Germline lookup yields CDR1 LGHNA and CDR2 YSLEER. J was trimmed by 10 bases and V by 3 bases; bases with no gene match: 14. Written as DNA, the CDR3 is TGCGCCAGCAGCCAGAGAGCGGGAGTAAACGGGGGGGAGCAGTTCTTC. Its protein product is CASSQRAGVNGGEQFF.

This clone was found a few times. The chain links TRBV19 to TRBJ1-5; the D is unclear. The germline gives CDR1 LNHDA, CDR2 SQIVND (reference sequence). This CDR3 comprises 14 residues. With 1 base removed from V and 3 bases from J, the gap between germline ends came to 7 bases. The CDR3 here is CASSIVGYNQPQHF. The CDR3 DNA is TGTGCCAGTAGTATAGTAGGTTACAATCAGCCCCAGCATTTT.

This chain uses TRBV6-1 with TRBJ2-3, with 8 bases that match TRBD1. J was trimmed by 8 bases and V by 7 bases; bases with no gene match: 8. In germline, CDR1 is MNHNS, CDR2 SASEGT. The CDR3 covers 13 residues. CDR3 sequence (DNA): TGTGCCAGCACATGGAAACAGGGGGGTACGCAGTATTTT. Translation: CASTWKQGGTQYF.

J is TRBJ1-6 and V is TRBV6-5, with D possibly TRBD1 on 5 matching bases. This CDR3 spans 13 amino acids. V was pared by 5 bases and J by 7 bases, with 9 bases between. Per germline, CDR1 MNHEY and CDR2 SVGAGI. The DNA of the CDR3 is TGTGCCAGCAGTGACCCAGGGAATTCACCCCTCCACTTT. Protein: CASSDPGNSPLHF.

The V gene is TRBV27, the J gene TRBJ2-5; no clear D. The germline V gene has CDR1 MNHEY and CDR2 SMNVEV (reference sequence). V gave up 5 bases and J gave up 0 bases, with 4 bases separating them. This CDR3 contains 12 residues. The CDR3 DNA reads as TGTGCCAGCAGTGCGAACCAAGAGACCCAGTACTTC. This codes for CASSANQETQYF.

V is TRBV5-6 and J is TRBJ2-3; TRBD2 matches 9 bases. This CDR3 comprises 17 residues. Trimming at V came to 2 bases and at J to 2 bases, leaving 9 bases not matched to a gene. The V gene's germline CDR1 is SGHDT and CDR2 YYEEEE. CDR3 protein: CASSFLWASGDTDTQYF. The CDR3 DNA reads as TGTGCCAGCAGCTTTCTGTGGGCTAGCGGGGACACAGATACGCAGTATTTT.

The rearrangement joins TRBV18 to TRBJ1-1, with a possible D match to TRBD1 (5 bases). Germline loops: CDR1 KGHSH, CDR2 LQKENI. V lost 2 bases to trimming and J lost 1 base, with 17 bases between them. This CDR3 spans 17 amino acids. In DNA, the CDR3 is TGTGCCAGCTCACCAACCGGGCCGGAGAGGGGGAACACTGAAGCTTTCTTT. It specifies CASSPTGPERGNTEAFF. Complete variable domain (other parts from reference TRBV18 and TRBJ1-1): NAGVMQNPRHLVRRRGQEARLRCSPMKGHSHVYWYRQLPEEGLKFMVYLQKENIIDESGMPKERFSAEFPKEGPSILRIQQVVRGDSAAYFCASSPTGPERGNTEAFFGQGTRLTVV.

CDR3: CASSLGGLNYNEQFF. CDR3 nucleotide sequence: TGCGCCAGCAGCTTGGGCGGGTTAAACTACAATGAGCAGTTCTTC. The chain has TRBV5-1 and TRBJ2-1; the D gene is possibly TRBD2 (5 bases). Germline V CDR1 and CDR2: SGHRS, YFSETQ. The ends were cut back, 0 bases at V and 3 bases at J, with 10 bases in the middle. The CDR3 spans 15 residues.

This clone turned up a few times. V and J are TRBV5-1 and TRBJ1-2; D call uncertain. The germline gives CDR1 SGHRS, CDR2 YFSETQ. V was shortened by 1 base and J by 1 base, with 5 bases between the two germline ends. The CDR3 runs to 13 residues. CDR3 DNA: TGCGCCAGCAGCTTGACAGTTAACTATGGCTACACCTTC. It encodes CASSLTVNYGYTF.

This clone was seen a handful of times. The chain couples TRBV29-1 to TRBJ1-3, with D hard to call. V lost 6 bases, J lost 2 bases, and 11 bases lay in between. Germline-derived CDR1 and CDR2 are SQVTM and ANQGSEA. This CDR3 is 13 amino acids long. The CDR3 bases are TGCAGCGTCCCCTCGGCAGCTGGAAACACCATATATTTT. Translated: CSVPSAAGNTIYF.

The genes are TRBV19 and TRBJ1-4; 9 bases match TRBD1. Germline V gives CDR1 LNHDA, CDR2 SQIVND (reference sequence). CDR3 length: 14 amino acids. Unmatched junction bases numbered 6, after V lost 8 bases and J lost 5 bases. CDR3 protein: CASSFGTGNEKLFF. The CDR3 nucleotides read TGTGCCAGTTCCTTCGGGACAGGGAATGAAAAACTGTTTTTT.

The chain recombines TRBV29-1 with TRBJ1-3; D uncertain. Trimming left V 2 bases short and J 3 bases short, with 8 bases between. Per germline, CDR1 SQVTM and CDR2 ANQGSEA. The CDR3 has 13 residues. CDR3 sequence reads: CSVEKASGNTIYF. CDR3 coding DNA: TGCAGCGTTGAAAAAGCAAGTGGAAACACCATATATTTT.

The rearrangement uses TRBV6-6 and TRBJ2-3; TRBD1 is a possible D gene (5 bases). The germline V gene has CDR1 MNHNY and CDR2 SVGAGI (reference sequence). V lost 8 bases, J lost 2 bases, and 11 bases lay in between. This CDR3 region has 13 residues. DNA for the CDR3: TGTGCCAGCTCTGACAGCCACACAGATACGCAGTATTTT. Protein sequence: CASSDSHTDTQYF.

The rearrangement uses TRBV5-4 and TRBJ2-1, with D unresolved. Germline V gene data show CDR1 as SGHNT and CDR2 as YYREEE (reference sequence). V lost 4 bases and J 6 bases, leaving 17 bases between the germline ends. There are 15 residues in the CDR3. The CDR3 spells CASSQAEVVFNEQFF. The CDR3 region has the DNA TGTGCCAGCAGCCAGGCAGAGGTCGTATTCAATGAGCAGTTCTTC.

This chain connects TRBV29-1 to TRBJ1-4; D unclear. This CDR3 has 11 amino acids. CDR1 is SQVTM and CDR2 is ANQGSEA in the germline V gene. The V end was cut by 5 bases, the J end by 8 bases, with 9 bases between. The CDR3 is CSVSRGEKLFF. The CDR3 nucleotides read TGCAGCGTTTCCAGAGGAGAAAAACTGTTTTTT.

The CDR3 DNA follows: TGTGCCAGCAGTGCCTCAACGGGGGGACAGTCCTTCACAGATACGCAGTATTTT. Translating it yields CASSASTGGQSFTDTQYF. The gene calls are TRBV6-1 and TRBJ2-3; D may be TRBD1 or TRBD2 (7 bases each). Germline loops: CDR1 MNHNS, CDR2 SASEGT. The CDR3 has 18 amino acids. The V and J ends lost 4 bases and 2 bases respectively, with 22 bases between them.

Points on this clone: This same CDR3 is encoded by further DNA sequences in the sample. This CDR3 reads CASSLGGMNTEAFF. DNA for the CDR3: TGTGCCAGCAGCTTGGGGGGCATGAACACTGAAGCTTTCTTT. V and J are TRBV7-9 and TRBJ1-1; maybe TRBD1 (6 bases). CDR3 length: 14 amino acids. Germline assignment: CDR1 SEHNR and CDR2 FQNEAQ (reference sequence). V was clipped by 3 bases and J by 0 bases, with 8 bases between them.

The chain joins TRBV7-2 to TRBJ1-4, with unresolved D. V was shortened by 4 bases and J by 8 bases, with 14 bases between the two germline ends. There are 14 residues in the CDR3. The germline gives CDR1 SGHTA, CDR2 FQGNSA. The CDR3 loop reads CASSSRRGGEKLFF. The CDR3, as DNA: TGTGCCAGCAGCTCACGCAGAGGAGGGGAAAAACTGTTTTTT.

Comments on this clone: This CDR3 is also generated by other DNA sequences in the sample. The CDR3 loop reads CASSPGRSTDTQYF. The CDR3 coding sequence is TGTGCCAGCTCACCTGGTCGGAGCACAGATACGCAGTATTTT. The V gene is TRBV18, the J gene TRBJ2-3; no clear D gene. Trimming left V 3 bases short and J 0 bases short, with 7 bases between. The germline CDR1 and CDR2 sequences are KGHSH and LQKENI. The CDR3 runs 14 residues. Full variable domain (remainder filled in from reference TRBV18 and TRBJ2-3): NAGVMQNPRHLVRRRGQEARLRCSPMKGHSHVYWYRQLPEEGLKFMVYLQKENIIDESGMPKERFSAEFPKEGPSILRIQQVVRGDSAAYFCASSPGRSTDTQYFGPGTRLTVL.

This clone was seen more than once but under ten times. This rearrangement joins TRBV6-5 to TRBJ1-6; D not certain. Trimming removed 5 bases from V and 9 bases from J, with 14 bases in between. Germline V gene data show CDR1 as MNHEY and CDR2 as SVGAGI. The CDR3 extends over 14 amino acids. The CDR3 DNA reads TGTGCCAGCAGTCGGTCGGTCCCAAGTTCACCCCTCCACTTT. Residues: CASSRSVPSSPLHF.

V and J are TRBV2 and TRBJ1-2; D not resolved. Trimming took 2 bases from V and 7 from J, leaving 11 bases between them. The CDR3 is made up of 13 amino acids. CDR1 is SNHLY and CDR2 is FYNNEI in the germline V gene. The CDR3 sequence is CASSESPAPGYTF. DNA for the CDR3: TGTGCCAGCAGTGAATCCCCAGCCCCTGGCTACACCTTC. The variable domain in full, completed from reference TRBV2 and TRBJ1-2, reads EPEVTQTPSHQVTQMGQEVILRCVPISNHLYFYWYRQILGQKVEFLVSFYNNEISEKSEIFDDQFSVERPDGSNFTLKIRSTKLEDSAMYFCASSESPAPGYTFGSGTRLTVV.

The chain recombines TRBV7-9 with TRBJ2-7, with a tentative D call TRBD2 (6 bases). The CDR3 is 15 amino acids. Germline values: CDR1 SEHNR, CDR2 FQNEAQ (reference sequence). Trimming removed 2 bases at V and 2 bases at J, with 13 bases between. CDR3 nucleotide sequence: TGTGCCAGCAGCTTATGGACGGGAGTCGCCTACGAGCAGTACGTC. It is translated as CASSLWTGVAYEQYV.

In its sample, this clone was seen a few times. The chain recombines TRBV11-2 with TRBJ2-6; D is uncertain. Trimming shortened V by 8 bases and J by 0 bases, and 2 bases separated the two germline ends. Per the germline V gene, CDR1 is SGHAT and CDR2 is FQNNGV. The CDR3 has 12 amino acids. CDR3 sequence reads: CASGSGANVLTF. Here the CDR3 DNA reads TGTGCCAGCGGCTCTGGGGCCAACGTCCTGACTTTC.

The table lists this clone with a count of one. The V and J genes are TRBV19 and TRBJ2-2; 8 nucleotides line up with TRBD2. Germline assignment: CDR1 LNHDA and CDR2 SQIVND (reference sequence). There are 17 residues in the CDR3. V trimming: 4 bases; J trimming: 5 bases; junction bases outside the gene matches: 12. In nucleotides, the CDR3 is TGTGCCAGTAGTACAAAAAGAAGACTAGCGCAGACCGGGGAGCTGTTTTTT. Amino acids: CASSTKRRLAQTGELFF.

The chain uses TRBV29-1 and TRBJ2-5; 10 positions agree with TRBD2. V gave up 7 bases and J gave up 5 bases; unmatched junction bases: 7. This CDR3 spans 13 amino acids. Germline lookup yields CDR1 SQVTM and CDR2 ANQGSEA. Written as DNA, the CDR3 is TGCAGCGGCTCCCAAGCGGGGGGGGAGACCCAGTACTTC. This sequence encodes CSGSQAGGETQYF.

V and J are TRBV7-9 and TRBJ2-1; 10 bases fit TRBD1. The germline V gene has CDR1 SEHNR and CDR2 FQNEAQ (reference sequence). V was clipped by 2 bases and J by 6 bases; unmatched bases: 10. The CDR3 contains 17 residues. CDR3 residues: CASSLRQGTGVTNEQFF. For the CDR3, the DNA is TGTGCCAGCAGCTTAAGGCAAGGGACAGGGGTCACCAATGAGCAGTTCTTC.